The 17 T cell receptor beta chains in this list originate from one sample, sequenced in a study of blood T cell repertoires in COVID-19. This table comes from immunoSEQ multiplex PCR, and its TCRdb copy is limited to in-frame clones, with some not included. The sample lists around 300,000 clones; around 91% were seen once. The sample taken for sequencing was PBMCs or T cells enriched from blood (not recorded which). These TCRs come from a woman aged 18-30 years who had recovered from COVID-19.

The V call is TRBV9, the J call TRBJ1-1; no definite D call. Between the trimmed V and J ends, which lost 0 bases and 3 bases, there was a span of 12 bases. Germline loops: CDR1 SGDLS, CDR2 YYNGEE. The CDR3 runs 15 residues. Here the CDR3 reads CASSVGHQLDTEAFF. CDR3 coding DNA: TGTGCCAGCAGCGTAGGTCATCAGCTAGACACTGAAGCTTTCTTT. The complete variable domain, with remaining parts taken from reference TRBV9 and TRBJ1-1, reads DSGVTQTPKHLITATGQRVTLRCSPRSGDLSVYWYQQSLDQGLQFLIQYYNGEERAKGNILERFSAQQFPDLHSELNLSSLELGDSALYFCASSVGHQLDTEAFFGQGTRLTVV.

This clone turned up a few times. This rearrangement joins TRBV2 to TRBJ1-1; 7 bases line up with TRBD1. Germline CDR1 and CDR2: SNHLY and FYNNEI. CDR3 length equals 17 residues. V shed 6 bases, J shed 0 bases, and the junction held 13 bases outside the gene matches. CDR3 DNA: TGTGCCAGCAGCGACGACCTTACAGGGGCGATGAACACTGAAGCTTTCTTT. This translates into CASSDDLTGAMNTEAFF.

This CDR3 is CSVVEVRAEAFF. The CDR3 region has the DNA TGCAGCGTTGTAGAGGTACGAGCTGAAGCTTTCTTT. The genes are TRBV29-1 and TRBJ1-1, with no clear D. Germline V CDR1 and CDR2: SQVTM, ANQGSEA. Between the trimmed V and J ends, which lost 4 bases and 6 bases, there was a span of 12 bases. The CDR3 consists of 12 residues.

V is TRBV7-2 and J is TRBJ2-1; 12 bases are shared with TRBD2. The CDR3 is made up of 17 amino acids. The ends lost 1 base at V and 8 bases at J; junction bases unmatched: 9. CDR1 SGHTA and CDR2 FQGNSA come from the germline V gene. The CDR3 region is CASSLEASGGALYEQFF. Written as DNA, the CDR3 is TGTGCCAGCAGCTTAGAGGCTAGCGGGGGGGCTCTGTATGAGCAGTTCTTC. Looking up the rest from reference TRBV7-2 and TRBJ2-1 gives the full variable domain: GAGVSQSPSNKVTEKGKDVELRCDPISGHTALYWYRQSLGQGLEFLIYFQGNSAPDKSGLPSDRFSAERTGGSVSTLTIQRTQQEDSAVYLCASSLEASGGALYEQFFGPGTRLTVL.

The chain combines TRBV7-9 with TRBJ2-7; weak D call: TRBD1 (5 bases). Germline V gene lookup returns CDR1 SEHNR and CDR2 FQNEAQ (reference sequence). Trimming removed 5 bases at V and 2 bases at J, with 13 bases between. This CDR3 has 14 amino acids. CDR3 sequence (DNA): TGTGCCAGCAGCCCCAGGGCAGACGCCTACGAGCAGTACTTC. Residues: CASSPRADAYEQYF.

This chain joins TRBV3-1 (or the pseudogene TRBV3-2) and TRBJ2-5; 7 bases agree with TRBD1. J gave up 0 bases and V 4 bases, and 2 bases lay outside the gene matches. The CDR3 totals 14 residues. CDR1 and CDR2 from the germline V gene are LGHDT and YNNKEL (reference sequence). The CDR3 reads CASSPGTDQETQYF. The CDR3 coding sequence is TGTGCCAGCAGCCCCGGGACAGACCAAGAGACCCAGTACTTC.

The chain employs TRBV29-1 and TRBJ1-1; perhaps TRBD1 as D (5 bases). This CDR3 comprises 12 residues. V lost 4 bases, J lost 11 bases, and 17 bases lay in between. Germline V gives CDR1 SQVTM, CDR2 ANQGSEA. The CDR3 DNA follows: TGCAGCGTTGTAATTCGGGGGACGGGGGCTTTCTTT. Translation: CSVVIRGTGAFF.

The J gene is TRBJ2-1, the V gene TRBV5-1; 10 nucleotides match TRBD2. With V trimmed by 1 base and J by 9 bases, 13 bases remained unmatched. Germline V gene sequence: CDR1 SGHRS, CDR2 YFSETQ. This CDR3 is built from 17 residues. In nucleotides, the CDR3 is TGCGCCAGCAGCTTGAGCGGAGCGAGCGGGGGGGCCAGTGAGCAGTTCTTC. This codes for CASSLSGASGGASEQFF.

The chain has TRBV5-1 and TRBJ1-2; the D gene is possibly TRBD1 (5 bases). Trimming removed 3 bases from V and 1 base from J, with 19 bases in between. The CDR3 loop spans 17 amino acids. Germline CDR1 SGHRS, CDR2 YFSETQ. As DNA, the CDR3 is TGCGCCAGCAGCTCCACAGGCTTCGGAGGGAGTAACTATGGCTACACCTTC. It codes for CASSSTGFGGSNYGYTF.

V and J are TRBV5-1 and TRBJ1-4; TRBD1 matches at 10 bases. Trimming took 4 bases from V and 3 from J; bases not matched to a gene: 12. The CDR3 sequence is 18 residues long. Germline CDR1 SGHRS, CDR2 YFSETQ. The CDR3 loop reads CASSSGQGGTSANEKLFF. CDR3 bases: TGCGCCAGCAGCAGCGGACAGGGGGGGACCTCAGCTAATGAAAAACTGTTTTTT.

This clone was seen a few times. The V gene is TRBV9, the J gene TRBJ2-1; 11 bases line up with TRBD2. CDR3 size: 16 residues. The V segment lost 6 bases and the J segment 0 bases; nucleotides outside the gene matches: 5. Germline CDR1 is SGDLS and CDR2 is YYNGEE. DNA of the CDR3: TGTGCCAGCACCCCTAGCGGGGGGAGCTCCTACAATGAGCAGTTCTTC. This gives the protein CASTPSGGSSYNEQFF. The full variable domain, in which reference TRBV9 and TRBJ2-1 provide the parts outside the CDR3, is DSGVTQTPKHLITATGQRVTLRCSPRSGDLSVYWYQQSLDQGLQFLIQYYNGEERAKGNILERFSAQQFPDLHSELNLSSLELGDSALYFCASTPSGGSSYNEQFFGPGTRLTVL.

The chain couples TRBV19 to TRBJ1-5, with TRBD1 as a possible D gene (6 bases). This CDR3 spans 17 amino acids. Germline loops: CDR1 LNHDA, CDR2 SQIVND (reference sequence). V shed 3 bases and J shed 3 bases, with 18 bases lying between them. CDR3 bases: TGTGCCAGTAGTATCGGGCGGAACAGGGCCTACAATCAGCCCCAGCATTTT. Translation gives CASSIGRNRAYNQPQHF.

The chain has TRBV24-1 and TRBJ2-1; a weak D match, TRBD1 (6 bases). Looked up from germline, CDR1 is KGHDR and CDR2 is SFDVKD. V lost 9 bases and J 6 bases, leaving 14 bases between the germline ends. The CDR3 contains 13 residues. CDR3 residues: CATEGVGGNEQFF. DNA of the CDR3: TGTGCCACCGAGGGGGTAGGGGGCAATGAGCAGTTCTTC.

A single count supports this clone. The V call is TRBV1, the J call TRBJ2-7; no check of the table's D call, TRBD2, against the DNA was made. TRBV1 is classified as a pseudogene. The CDR3 length is 17 residues. In nucleotides, the CDR3 is TGCACCAGCAGCCAAGAGGCCCCTCCTAGCGGGGCCTACGAGCAGTACTTC. As protein: CTSSQEAPPSGAYEQYF.

The V call is TRBV9, the J call TRBJ1-2; TRBD1 might be the D (6 bases). The length of the CDR3 is 15 residues. The ends were cut back, 0 bases at V and 4 bases at J, with 13 bases in the middle. Per the germline V gene, CDR1 is SGDLS and CDR2 is YYNGEE. CDR3 residues: CASSVAPTGGYGYTF. As DNA, the CDR3 is TGTGCCAGCAGCGTAGCCCCGACAGGCGGCTATGGCTACACCTTC.

The rearrangement uses TRBV5-1 and TRBJ1-1, with no clear D. CDR1 SGHRS and CDR2 YFSETQ come from the germline V gene. The CDR3 length is 12 residues. V shed 0 bases and J shed 5 bases, with 5 bases lying between them. The CDR3 coding sequence is TGCGCCAGCAGCTTGGGGAGTACTGAAGCTTTCTTT. It yields the protein CASSLGSTEAFF.

The V gene is TRBV19, the J gene TRBJ1-2, with D maybe TRBD1 (6 bases). V was pared by 4 bases and J by 5 bases, with 14 bases between. In germline, CDR1 is LNHDA, CDR2 SQIVND (reference sequence). This CDR3 has 14 residues. The chain's CDR3 is CASSTQQGVYGYTF. The DNA for the CDR3 is TGTGCCAGTAGTACCCAACAGGGAGTATATGGCTACACCTTC.